This is a list of T cell receptor beta chains from one sample in a study of T cell repertoires in cytomegalovirus infection. One entry per CDR3 protein, called by TCRdb with MiXCR from the reads. The sample includes more than 150,000 distinct CDR3 sequences, roughly 30% seen only once; the top ten take about 31%. Sequenced input: PBMCs. The receptor set was obtained from a human donor in good health (CMV status not recorded). Some clones in this sample may be carry-over from other donors' samples. Each CDR3 is given with its conserved first and last residue. The D gene is left open where the match is weak. Rows give clone size only sometimes, using once, few, many, or a class for an expanded clone.

TRBJ2-5	TRBV6-2/TRBV6-3	-	-	CASSPAGQETQYF	TGTGCCAGCAGCCCAGCCGGCCAAGAGACCCAGTACTTC
TRBJ1-1	TRBV7-8	-	-	CASSLRRGSLNTEAFF	TGTGCCAGCAGCCTTAGAAGGGGCAGCTTGAACACTGAAGCTTTCTTT
TRBJ2-5	TRBV2	-	-	CASSANFQETQYF	TGTGCCAGCAGTGCTAACTTCCAAGAGACCCAGTACTTC
TRBJ1-1	TRBV7-2	-	-	CASSPNGRMNTEAFF	TGTGCCAGCAGCCCTAATGGACGGATGAACACTGAAGCTTTCTTT
TRBJ1-5	TRBV7-8	-	many	CASSLATGNNQPQHF	TGTGCCAGCAGCTTAGCGACGGGGAACAATCAGCCCCAGCATTTT
TRBJ2-1	TRBV29-1	-	few	CSVEDLQGRMNEQFF	TGCAGCGTTGAAGATCTTCAGGGCAGGATGAATGAGCAGTTCTTC
TRBJ1-1	TRBV2	-	-	CASSEAPTTSLAAFF	TGTGCCAGCAGTGAAGCACCCACGACTTCGTTGGCGGCTTTCTTT
TRBJ2-1	TRBV5-1	-	few	CASSLVQGGGNEQFF	TGCGCCAGCAGCTTGGTGCAGGGAGGGGGCAATGAGCAGTTCTTC
TRBJ2-1	TRBV11-2	-	-	CASSLGIRPPYNEQFF	TGTGCCAGCAGCTTAGGCATTAGACCCCCCTACAATGAGCAGTTCTTC
TRBJ1-1	TRBV19	-	once	CASSIGLVPGDVAFF	TGTGCCAGTAGTATCGGGTTGGTGCCGGGTGATGTAGCTTTCTTT
TRBJ2-1	TRBV6-5	TRBD2	few	CASSLGLAGTYNEQFF	TGTGCCAGCAGTCTCGGACTAGCGGGTACCTACAATGAGCAGTTCTTC
TRBJ2-2	TRBV25-1	-	-	CASSGGDSRGETGELFF	TGTGCCAGCAGTGGGGGGGACAGCCGAGGTGAAACCGGGGAGCTGTTTTTT
TRBJ1-6	TRBV11-2	TRBD1	few	CASSFGQVNSPLHF	TGTGCCAGCAGCTTCGGACAGGTTAATTCACCCCTCCACTTT
TRBJ2-3	TRBV6-2/TRBV6-3	TRBD2	few	CASNGAGGLGDTQYF	TGTGCCAGCAACGGCGCGGGGGGGCTTGGAGATACGCAGTATTTT
TRBJ2-1	TRBV7-3	-	few	CASSPSRGAGNEQFF	TGTGCCAGCAGCCCTTCGAGGGGCGCCGGCAATGAGCAGTTCTTC
TRBJ2-1	TRBV10-3	TRBD1	-	CAISEQGLTNEQFF	TGTGCCATCAGTGAACAGGGGCTAACAAATGAGCAGTTCTTC
TRBJ1-5	TRBV7-3	-	-	CASSPGPLQPQHF	TGTGCCAGCAGCCCGGGTCCTTTGCAGCCCCAGCATTTT
TRBJ2-7	TRBV7-2	TRBD1	-	CASSLADRPHEQYF	TGTGCCAGCAGCTTAGCGGACAGGCCCCACGAGCAGTACTTC
TRBJ2-1	TRBV6-2/TRBV6-3	TRBD1	-	CASNQGASYNEQFF	TGTGCCAGCAATCAGGGGGCGTCCTACAATGAGCAGTTCTTC
TRBJ2-3	TRBV5-4	-	few	CASSDAKGEDTQYF	TGTGCCAGCAGCGACGCTAAGGGAGAAGATACGCAGTATTTT
TRBJ1-1	TRBV20-1	-	few	CSATALTQGGTEAFF	TGCAGTGCCACAGCTCTAACCCAGGGTGGAACTGAAGCTTTCTTT
TRBJ2-1	TRBV7-3	-	-	CASSSAPSYEQFF	TGTGCCAGCAGCTCCGCCCCTAGCTATGAGCAGTTCTTC
TRBJ1-1	TRBV4-1	TRBD1	-	CASSREGGWDEAFF	TGCGCCAGCAGCCGCGAAGGGGGCTGGGATGAAGCTTTCTTT
TRBJ1-1	TRBV14	-	-	CASSRQGRHTEAFF	TGTGCCAGCAGCCGCCAGGGGCGACACACTGAAGCTTTCTTT
TRBJ2-7	TRBV10-3	-	-	CAISESTGAYEQYF	TGTGCCATCAGTGAGTCGACAGGCGCCTACGAGCAGTACTTC
TRBJ1-1	TRBV28	-	-	CASSFEGMNTEAFF	TGTGCCAGCAGTTTCGAGGGGATGAACACTGAAGCTTTCTTT
TRBJ1-2	TRBV2	-	few	CASRELNYGYTF	TGTGCCAGCAGGGAACTAAACTATGGCTACACCTTC
TRBJ2-1	TRBV20-1	-	few	CSAENLVDNEQFF	TGCAGTGCTGAAAACCTAGTGGACAATGAGCAGTTCTTC
TRBJ2-3	TRBV7-4	-	few	CASTATQRVFTDTQYF	TGTGCCAGCACCGCGACCCAAAGGGTTTTCACAGATACGCAGTATTTT
TRBJ2-1	TRBV12-5	-	many	CASGSRPLYNEQFF	TGTGCTAGTGGTTCTCGGCCCCTCTACAATGAGCAGTTCTTC
TRBJ1-3	TRBV14	TRBD1	few	CASSPGGLRSGNTIYF	TGTGCCAGCAGCCCAGGGGGTCTCAGATCTGGAAACACCATATATTTT
TRBJ2-5	TRBV12-3/TRBV12-4	TRBD1	few	CASSETGGQETQYF	TGTGCCAGCAGTGAGACAGGGGGACAAGAGACCCAGTACTTC
TRBJ2-5	TRBV7-6	-	-	CASSFSGQTETQYF	TGTGCCAGCAGCTTCTCGGGCCAGACGGAGACCCAGTACTTC
TRBJ1-1	TRBV19	TRBD1	-	CASSHPTGGNTEAFF	TGTGCCAGTAGTCACCCGACAGGGGGGAACACTGAAGCTTTCTTT
TRBJ2-3	TRBV19	TRBD1	-	CASSIQTGSTDTQYF	TGTGCCAGTAGTATCCAGACAGGGTCTACAGATACGCAGTATTTT
TRBJ1-5	TRBV7-8	-	many	CASSLGVGESNQPQHF	TGTGCCAGCAGCTTAGGCGTGGGCGAAAGCAATCAGCCCCAGCATTTT
TRBJ2-7	TRBV2	TRBD2	-	CASGRGYEQYF	TGTGCCAGCGGGCGGGGGTACGAGCAGTACTTC
TRBJ2-1	TRBV7-6	TRBD1	many	CASSLALGQKNEQFF	TGTGCCAGCAGCTTAGCGCTGGGACAGAAGAATGAGCAGTTCTTC
TRBJ2-7	TRBV10-3	TRBD1	few	CAISERDRAYEQYF	TGTGCCATCAGTGAGAGGGACAGAGCCTACGAGCAGTACTTC
TRBJ2-7	TRBV11-2	-	few	CASSLAPGYEQYF	TGTGCCAGCAGCTTAGCCCCGGGGTACGAGCAGTACTTC
TRBJ2-3	TRBV4-3	-	-	CASSQEWRTDTQYF	TGCGCCAGCAGCCAAGAGTGGAGGACAGATACGCAGTATTTT
TRBJ2-2	TRBV7-8	TRBD1	many	CASHTGTGHTGELFF	TGTGCCAGCCACACCGGGACAGGGCACACCGGGGAGCTGTTTTTT
TRBJ2-7	TRBV6-2/TRBV6-3	-	-	CASSYSEGFRDEQYF	TGTGCCAGCAGTTACTCGGAGGGTTTTAGAGACGAGCAGTACTTC
TRBJ2-2	TRBV4-1	-	-	CASSPRGRELFF	TGCGCCAGCAGCCCGCGAGGCCGGGAGCTGTTTTTT
TRBJ1-1	TRBV4-1	-	few	CASSHSPGRVNTEAFF	TGCGCCAGCAGCCATTCACCGGGACGGGTAAACACTGAAGCTTTCTTT